One and the same sample provided the 10 T cell receptor beta chains below, sequenced in a study of blood T cell repertoires in COVID-19. The data were produced by immunoSEQ multiplex PCR, yet TCRdb's version contains in-frame clones alone and is incomplete. The repertoire consists of about 250,000 clones, with approximately 85% occurring once and the leading ten covering approximately 9.6%. Sequenced sample: PBMCs or T cells enriched from blood (not recorded which). Every receptor here comes from a woman aged 50 to 65 with acute COVID-19.

This chain joins TRBV5-1 and TRBJ1-5; D gene uncertain. V was pared by 3 bases and J by 4 bases, with 8 bases between. The CDR3 runs 13 residues. Germline V gene data show CDR1 as SGHRS and CDR2 as YFSETQ. DNA for the CDR3: TGCGCCAGCAGCTCCTCAGGTAATCAGCCCCAGCATTTT. Protein sequence: CASSSSGNQPQHF.

This clone was detected many times. The chain links TRBV6-5 to TRBJ1-5, with D perhaps TRBD1 (6 bases). The CDR3 runs to 13 residues. Trimming pared 6 bases from V and 4 bases from J, leaving 10 bases between. CDR1 is MNHEY and CDR2 is SVGAGI in the germline V gene. The CDR3 loop reads CASRRDRNQPQHF. The CDR3 coding sequence is TGTGCCAGCAGGCGCGACAGGAATCAGCCCCAGCATTTT.

The CDR3 sequence: CAWSGDRGREGYTF. The DNA for the CDR3 is TGTGCCTGGAGTGGAGACAGGGGGCGGGAAGGCTACACCTTC. The chain has TRBV30 and TRBJ1-2; TRBD1 matches at 10 bases. The V gene's germline CDR1 is GTSNPN and CDR2 SVGIG (reference sequence). This CDR3 is built from 14 residues. The ends lost 1 base at V and 8 bases at J; junction bases unmatched: 7. Full variable domain (rest looked up from reference TRBV30 and TRBJ1-2): SQTIHQWPATLVQPVGSPLSLECTVEGTSNPNLYWYRQAAGRGLQLLFYSVGIGQISSEVPQNLSASRPQDRQFILSSKKLLLSDSGFYLCAWSGDRGREGYTFGSGTRLTVV.

The chain is built from TRBV25-1 and TRBJ1-4; the D is unclear. Trimming removed 3 bases from V and 5 bases from J, with 4 bases in between. Germline V gene lookup returns CDR1 MGHDK and CDR2 SYGVNS. There are 12 residues in the CDR3. CDR3 sequence: CASSEQNEKLFF. CDR3 coding DNA: TGTGCCAGCAGTGAGCAGAATGAAAAACTGTTTTTT.

J is TRBJ1-5 and V is TRBV15, with unresolved D. The V gene lost 0 bases and the J gene lost 5 bases, with 14 bases spanning the gap. This CDR3 has 16 residues. Per the germline V gene, CDR1 is LNHNV and CDR2 is YYDKDF (reference sequence). Here the CDR3 DNA reads TGTGCCACCAGCAGAGATCCGGGTAGGTTCGATCAGCCCCAGCATTTT. Residues: CATSRDPGRFDQPQHF.

The chain recombines TRBV9 with TRBJ2-3; perhaps TRBD1 as D (6 bases). This CDR3 has 15 amino acids. The ends were cut back, 0 bases at V and 2 bases at J, with 10 bases in the middle. CDR1 is SGDLS and CDR2 is YYNGEE in the germline V gene. The CDR3 here is CASSVGGQNTDTQYF. CDR3 in DNA: TGTGCCAGCAGCGTAGGGGGGCAAAACACAGATACGCAGTATTTT.

Note on this clone: Its ends do not fully match the called genes, so a read error is possible. The chain combines TRBV6-5 with TRBJ1-2, with D tentatively TRBD1 (6 bases). Germline CDR1 is MNHEY and CDR2 is SVGAGI. The CDR3 is 14 residues long. The CDR3 sequence: CVSSYAQGRDGYTF. In nucleotides, the CDR3 is TGTGTCAGCAGTTACGCACAGGGACGAGATGGCTACACCTTC.

The chain has TRBV7-8 and TRBJ1-4, with TRBD1 as a possible D gene (5 bases). This CDR3 has 14 residues. Germline CDR1 and CDR2: SGHVS and FQNEAQ. V shed 5 bases and J shed 10 bases, with 17 bases lying between them. CDR3 residues: CASSPGAGGRKLFF. The CDR3 bases are TGTGCCAGCAGCCCTGGGGCGGGAGGGAGAAAACTGTTTTTT.

The genes are TRBV4-3 and TRBJ2-7, with 8 nucleotides matching TRBD1. The CDR3 is 16 amino acids. Trimming at V came to 0 bases and at J to 6 bases, leaving 10 bases not matched to a gene. CDR1 is LGHNA, CDR2 YSLEER, per germline. CDR3 coding DNA: TGCGCCAGCAGCCAAGATCTTGGACAGGGTCACCCCGAGCAGTACTTC. Translating gives CASSQDLGQGHPEQYF.

CDR3 sequence: CASSPSRGNEKLFF. The CDR3 region has the DNA TGTGCCAGCTCCCCCAGCAGGGGTAATGAAAAACTGTTTTTT. This chain links TRBV18 with TRBJ1-4; a weak D match, TRBD1 (6 bases). The CDR3 is 14 residues long. V lost 6 bases and J lost 4, with 12 bases in between. Germline V gives CDR1 KGHSH, CDR2 LQKENI.